The clone carrying this TCR beta chain was seen just once. The antigen remains undetermined. Trimming removed 5 bases at V and 7 bases at J, with 11 bases between. CDR1 MNHEY and CDR2 SVGAGI come from the germline V gene. The length of the CDR3 is 13 residues. This entry belongs to a study of cytomegalovirus exposure and HLA in healthy donors. General study points: First-cohort TCR clusters tended to co-occur in the approximately 110 validation repertoires, a later analysis found. Cytomegalovirus association was assigned to about 150 TCR beta chains.

Here immunoSEQ multiplex PCR was the method, and the copy in TCRdb shows in-frame clones only, minus some. The sample holds about 130,000 clones, 89% seen once. The sample was PBMCs. The clonotype was recovered from a woman aged 18-30 years in good health and CMV-seropositive. V gene TRBV6-5 combines with J gene TRBJ2-2; D perhaps matches TRBD2 (6 bases). The CDR3 bases are TGTGCCAGCAGTACCGGGGGAGTCGGGGAGCTGTTTTTT. Amino acids: CASSTGGVGELFF.